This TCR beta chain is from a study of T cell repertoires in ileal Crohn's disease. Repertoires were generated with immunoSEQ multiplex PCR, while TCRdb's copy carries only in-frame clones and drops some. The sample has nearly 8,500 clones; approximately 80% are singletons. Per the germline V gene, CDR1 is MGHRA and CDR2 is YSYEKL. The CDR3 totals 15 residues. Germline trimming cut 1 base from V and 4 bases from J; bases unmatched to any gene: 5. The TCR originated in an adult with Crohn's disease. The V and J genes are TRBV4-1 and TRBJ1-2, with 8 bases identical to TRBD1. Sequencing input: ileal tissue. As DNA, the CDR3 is TGCGCCAGCAGCCAAGCAGGGGGCAGCGGCTATGGCTACACCTTC. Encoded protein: CASSQAGGSGYGYTF.